This record concerns one TCR beta chain sequence. Its antigen remains unknown. These data are taken from a study of OX40 agonist ivuxolimab in advanced cancers. At the level of the study: As their treatment, patients were administered ivuxolimab, an agonistic anti-OX40 (CD134) antibody. A male proportion of about 80% was recorded, with mean age approximately 60 years and range roughly 23 to 79. Study-wide results and limits: Also present in some nonresponders was a low level of normalized T-cell clonal expansion.

Libraries were prepared by immunoSEQ multiplex PCR; TCRdb keeps only in-frame clonotypes and omits some of them. The sample lists tens of thousands of clones; 85% to 90% were seen once. V dropped 5 bases and J dropped 2 bases, with 9 bases sitting between them. This CDR3 has 13 amino acids. Germline V gives CDR1 LGHNA, CDR2 YNFKEQ. This chain uses TRBV4-2 with TRBJ2-5; tentatively, D is TRBD1 or TRBD2 (5 bases each). This TCR derives from an adult with an advanced solid tumor such as melanoma, head and neck, liver or kidney cancer. Sequenced material: CD4+ or CD8+ T cells sorted from blood, taken in a trial of the OX40 agonist ivuxolimab. CDR3 sequence reads: CASSGGRQETQYF. As DNA, the CDR3 is TGTGCCAGCAGCGGGGGTAGGCAAGAGACCCAGTACTTC.